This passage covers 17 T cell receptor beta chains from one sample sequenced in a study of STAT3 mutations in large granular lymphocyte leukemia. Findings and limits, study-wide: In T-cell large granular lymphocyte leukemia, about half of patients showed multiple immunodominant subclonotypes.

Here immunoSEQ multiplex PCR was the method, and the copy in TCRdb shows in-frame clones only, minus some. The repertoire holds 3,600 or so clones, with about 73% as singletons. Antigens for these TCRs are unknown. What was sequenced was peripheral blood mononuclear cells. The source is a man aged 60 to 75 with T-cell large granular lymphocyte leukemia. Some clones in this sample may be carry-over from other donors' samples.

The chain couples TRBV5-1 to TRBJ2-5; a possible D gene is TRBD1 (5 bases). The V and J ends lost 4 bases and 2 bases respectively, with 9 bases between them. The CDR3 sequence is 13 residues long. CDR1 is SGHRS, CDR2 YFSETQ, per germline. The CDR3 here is CASSVTDQETQYF. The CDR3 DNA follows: TGCGCCAGCAGCGTGACAGATCAAGAGACCCAGTACTTC.

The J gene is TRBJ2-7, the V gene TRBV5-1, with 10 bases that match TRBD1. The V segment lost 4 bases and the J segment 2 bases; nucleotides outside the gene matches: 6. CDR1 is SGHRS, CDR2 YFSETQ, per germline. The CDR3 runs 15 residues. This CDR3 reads CASSPGTGETYEQYF. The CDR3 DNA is TGCGCCAGCAGCCCTGGGACAGGGGAAACCTACGAGCAGTACTTC.

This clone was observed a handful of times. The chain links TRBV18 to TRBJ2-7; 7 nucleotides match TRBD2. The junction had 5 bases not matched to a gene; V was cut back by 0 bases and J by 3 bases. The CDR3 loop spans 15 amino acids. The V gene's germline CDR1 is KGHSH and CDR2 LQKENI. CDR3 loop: CASSPPGGRVYEQYF. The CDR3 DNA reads TGTGCCAGCTCACCACCGGGGGGGAGGGTCTACGAGCAGTACTTC.

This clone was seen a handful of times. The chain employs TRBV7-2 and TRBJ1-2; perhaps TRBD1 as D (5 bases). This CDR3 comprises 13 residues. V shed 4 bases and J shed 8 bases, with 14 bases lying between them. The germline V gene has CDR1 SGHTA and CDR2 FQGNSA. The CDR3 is CASSSRVQGGYTF. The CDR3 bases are TGTGCCAGCAGCTCTAGGGTTCAGGGCGGCTACACCTTC.

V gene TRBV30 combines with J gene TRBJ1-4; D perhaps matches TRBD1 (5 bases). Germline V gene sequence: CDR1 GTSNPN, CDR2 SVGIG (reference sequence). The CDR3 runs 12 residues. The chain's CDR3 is CGRDEGLGKLFF. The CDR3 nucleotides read TGTGGTCGGGACGAGGGCCTCGGAAAACTGTTTTTT.

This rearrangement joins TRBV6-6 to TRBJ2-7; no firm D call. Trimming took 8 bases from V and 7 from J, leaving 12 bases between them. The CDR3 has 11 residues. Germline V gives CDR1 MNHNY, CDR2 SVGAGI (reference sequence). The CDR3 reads CASGRVGEQYF. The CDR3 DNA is TGTGCCAGCGGTAGGGTGGGAGAGCAGTACTTC.

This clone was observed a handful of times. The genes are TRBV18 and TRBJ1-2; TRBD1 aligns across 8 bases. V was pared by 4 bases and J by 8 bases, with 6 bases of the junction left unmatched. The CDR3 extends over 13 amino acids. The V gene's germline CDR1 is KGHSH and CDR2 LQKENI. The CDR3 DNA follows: TGTGCCAGCTCACGGCAGGGGGCGGAAGGCTACACCTTC. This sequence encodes CASSRQGAEGYTF.

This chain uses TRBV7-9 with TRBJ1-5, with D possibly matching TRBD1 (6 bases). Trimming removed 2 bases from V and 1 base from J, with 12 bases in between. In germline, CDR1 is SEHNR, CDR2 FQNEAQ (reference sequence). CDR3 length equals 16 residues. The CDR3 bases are TGTGCCAGCAGCTTACAGGGGTTGGGGAGCAATCAGCCCCAGCATTTT. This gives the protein CASSLQGLGSNQPQHF.

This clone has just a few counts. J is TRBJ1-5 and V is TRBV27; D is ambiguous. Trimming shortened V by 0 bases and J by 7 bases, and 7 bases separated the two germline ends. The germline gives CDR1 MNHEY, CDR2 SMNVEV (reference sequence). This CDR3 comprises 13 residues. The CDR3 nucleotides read TGTGCCAGCAGTTTATCCGGCAGGCAGCCCCAGCATTTT. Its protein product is CASSLSGRQPQHF.

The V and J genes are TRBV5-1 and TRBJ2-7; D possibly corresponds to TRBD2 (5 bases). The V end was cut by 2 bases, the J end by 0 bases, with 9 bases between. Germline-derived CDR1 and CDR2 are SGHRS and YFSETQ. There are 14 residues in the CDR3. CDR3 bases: TGCGCCAGCAGCTTAATAGCGAGCTCCTACGAGCAGTACTTC. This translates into CASSLIASSYEQYF.

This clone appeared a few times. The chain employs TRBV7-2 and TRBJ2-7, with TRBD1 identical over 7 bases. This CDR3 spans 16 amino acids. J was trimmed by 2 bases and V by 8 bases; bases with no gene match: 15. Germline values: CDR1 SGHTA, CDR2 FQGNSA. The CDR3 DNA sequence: TGTGCCAGCGGCAAAACGGGGACAGCAGCCACCTACGAGCAGTACTTC. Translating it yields CASGKTGTAATYEQYF.

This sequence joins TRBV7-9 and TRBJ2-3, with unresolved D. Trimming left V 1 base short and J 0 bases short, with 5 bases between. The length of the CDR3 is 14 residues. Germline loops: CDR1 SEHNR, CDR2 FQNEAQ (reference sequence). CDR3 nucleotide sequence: TGTGCCAGCAGCTTAGAGGTTAGCACAGATACGCAGTATTTT. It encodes CASSLEVSTDTQYF.

Here the CDR3 DNA reads TGCGCCAGCAGCTCCCGTGGTAGCGGGGGCACAGATACGCAGTATTTT. This translates into CASSSRGSGGTDTQYF. The V gene is TRBV5-1, the J gene TRBJ2-3, with 8 nucleotides matching TRBD2. The germline V gene encodes CDR1 SGHRS and CDR2 YFSETQ. The CDR3 has 16 amino acids. V lost 3 bases to trimming and J lost 1 base; unmatched junction nucleotides: 7.

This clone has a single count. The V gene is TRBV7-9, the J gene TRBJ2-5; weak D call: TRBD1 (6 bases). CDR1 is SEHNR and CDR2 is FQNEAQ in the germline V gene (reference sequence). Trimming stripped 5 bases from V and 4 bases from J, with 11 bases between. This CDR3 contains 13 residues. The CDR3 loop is CASSRDTGETQYF. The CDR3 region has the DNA TGTGCCAGCAGCCGGGACACGGGAGAGACCCAGTACTTC.

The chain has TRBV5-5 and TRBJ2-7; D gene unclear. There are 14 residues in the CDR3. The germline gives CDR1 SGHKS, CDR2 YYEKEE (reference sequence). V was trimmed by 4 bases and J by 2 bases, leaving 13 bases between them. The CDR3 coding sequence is TGTGCCAGCAGCCAATGGGGTGATGCCTACGAGCAGTACTTC. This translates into CASSQWGDAYEQYF.

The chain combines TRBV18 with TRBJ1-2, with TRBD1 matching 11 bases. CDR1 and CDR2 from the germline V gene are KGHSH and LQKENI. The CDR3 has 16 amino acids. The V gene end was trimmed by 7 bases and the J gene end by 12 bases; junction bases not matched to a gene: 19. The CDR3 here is CASLPSVMGGQGVDTF. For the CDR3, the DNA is TGTGCCAGCTTACCCTCCGTGATGGGGGGACAGGGGGTCGACACCTTC.

CDR3 coding DNA: TGCGCCAGCAGCTTGCGAGGAGTTACAGGAAACACCATATATTTT. It translates to CASSLRGVTGNTIYF. V is TRBV5-1 and J is TRBJ1-3; D gene unclear. The germline gives CDR1 SGHRS, CDR2 YFSETQ. V lost 1 base and J 4 bases, leaving 12 bases between the germline ends. This CDR3 comprises 15 residues.